Listed here is a single T cell receptor (beta chain). Data came from immunoSEQ multiplex PCR; TCRdb stores just in-frame clones and leaves some out. Among approximately 280,000 clones listed, around 87% were seen once. The CDR3 sequence is 15 residues long. Germline CDR1 is GTSNPN and CDR2 is SVGIG (reference sequence). V trimming: 4 bases; J trimming: 3 bases; junction bases outside the gene matches: 11. This sample is part of a study of Ad26.COV2.S vaccination and SARS-CoV-2 variants. Study details: Intramuscularly, Ad26.COV2.S was given either once or twice, 56 days apart.

Treatment noted: 19 received Ad26.COV2.S at low or high dose, single or two shots; roughly five received placebo; per-sample allocation not given. Sampling took place 63 days after the first vaccine or placebo injection. In Boston, the donor was an adult between 18-55 years of age. The administered vaccine (an Ad26 vector) expressed Wuhan-strain SARS-CoV-2 spike. The specimen was peripheral blood, collected in a trial of Ad26.COV2.S vaccine versus placebo. This clonotype was obtained from a person aged 18 to 59 who received the Ad26.COV2.S COVID-19 vaccine or a placebo. The genes are TRBV30 and TRBJ2-7; 8 bases align to TRBD1. The CDR3 here is CAWNSPRDRYYEQYF. The CDR3 nucleotides are TGTGCCTGGAACTCTCCCCGGGACAGGTACTACGAGCAGTACTTC.